Listed below are T cell receptor beta chains from one sample, sequenced in a study of blood T cell repertoires in COVID-19. TCRdb's copy holds only in-frame clones and misses some; the assay was immunoSEQ multiplex PCR. The data contain about 240,000 clones, around 86% of them singletons. The source material was PBMCs or T cells enriched from blood (not recorded which). These receptors were taken from a woman in her thirties or forties with acute COVID-19. Both conserved end residues are part of each CDR3. Each record gives: clone size, V gene, D gene, J gene, CDR3 DNA, CDR3 protein. D genes are given only for firm matches. Only part of the rows carry a size: once, few, many, or a class if the clone is expanded.

.	TRBV10-1	.	TRBJ2-1	TGCGCCAGCAGTGAGAGACAGGGGAGGGGTGAGCAGTTCTTC	CASSERQGRGEQFF
.	TRBV27	.	TRBJ1-4	TGTGCCAGCAGTTTATCCTCCCGGGAAAAACTGTTTTTT	CASSLSSREKLFF
.	TRBV3-1/TRBV3-2	TRBD1	TRBJ2-3	TGTGCCAGCAGTCCCGACAGGGTACGCACAGATACGCAGTATTTT	CASSPDRVRTDTQYF
.	TRBV4-2	.	TRBJ1-6	TGTGCCAGCAGCCAAGACGGGAATTCACCCCTCCACTTT	CASSQDGNSPLHF
.	TRBV6-5	TRBD1	TRBJ2-5	TGTGCCAGCACTAGACAGGGGGCTAAGATAGAGACCCAGTACTTC	CASTRQGAKIETQYF
few	TRBV9	.	TRBJ2-1	TGTGCCAGCAGCGTAGGGGAGAGCTCCTACAATGAGCAGTTCTTC	CASSVGESSYNEQFF
.	TRBV19	TRBD1	TRBJ1-2	TGTGCCAGTAGCAGACTCGGCCAGGGGGCCAGAACTAACTATGGCTACACCTTC	CASSRLGQGARTNYGYTF
.	TRBV27	TRBD2	TRBJ2-7	TGTGCCAGCAGTTTTATTACTAGCGGGAAATACGAGCAGTACTTC	CASSFITSGKYEQYF
.	TRBV9	.	TRBJ2-1	TGTGCCAGCAGCGTAGATTTTGGCAGCTACAATGAGCAGTTCTTC	CASSVDFGSYNEQFF
.	TRBV6-1	.	TRBJ1-6	TGTGCCAGCAGTGAAGTCTGGGCCTTGACAAATTCACCCCTCCACTTT	CASSEVWALTNSPLHF
.	TRBV5-1	.	TRBJ1-6	TGCGCCAGCAGCTTGAGGACAGCGGGAATTGGGGATGATTCACCCCTCCACTTT	CASSLRTAGIGDDSPLHF
.	TRBV6-5	.	TRBJ2-7	TGTGCCAGCAGTTACTCGCCAGGGACCTACGAGCAGTACTTC	CASSYSPGTYEQYF
.	TRBV18	.	TRBJ2-2	TGTGCCAGCTCACCAAGAACAGGGAGTAACACCGGGGAGCTGTTTTTT	CASSPRTGSNTGELFF
once	TRBV30	TRBD1	TRBJ2-1	TGTGCCTGGAGTGTACCGGGACAGGGGGCAGGTGAGCAGTTCTTC	CAWSVPGQGAGEQFF
.	TRBV10-2	TRBD1	TRBJ1-6	TGCGCCAGCAGGCGACAGGGGCGTAATTCACCCCTCCACTTT	CASRRQGRNSPLHF
.	TRBV2	.	TRBJ1-2	TGTGCCAGCAGTGAGCCAGGCCCGTCAGGTGGCTACACCTTC	CASSEPGPSGGYTF
once	TRBV15	TRBD2	TRBJ2-3	TGTGCCACCAGCAGAGGGGCCCTAGCGGGAGGCACAGATACGCAGTATTTT	CATSRGALAGGTDTQYF
few	TRBV6-5	.	TRBJ2-7	TGTGCCAGCAGCCGGGTGGCAGGGCTGAGGAACGAGCAGTACTTC	CASSRVAGLRNEQYF
.	TRBV7-8	.	TRBJ1-4	TGTGCCAGCAGCCGGACAGCCTTTAATGAAAAACTGTTTTTT	CASSRTAFNEKLFF